This entry features one T cell receptor (beta chain) sequence. TCRdb re-called the 5' RACE reads and gives one entry per CDR3 protein, without DNA. The listing contains about 550,000 distinct CDR3 sequences. This entry belongs to a study of T cells expressing NK-cell markers. Study-level background: Sequencing of TCR beta repertoires drew on sorted CD3+CD56+NKG2C+, CD3+CD56+NKG2C- and CD3+CD56-NKG2C+ T cells.

The CDR3 is 15 amino acids. CDR1 and CDR2 (germline): SGHTA, FQGNSA. This chain joins TRBV7-2 and TRBJ2-7; the D gene TCRdb calls, TRBD1, cannot be checked with no DNA. This TCR derives from a man between 18 and 29 years old in good health. The specimen sequenced was blood T cells: a sorted CD56 or NKG2C T cell subset, CD4+ or CD8+ T cells, or bulk PBMC T cells (not recorded which). The CDR3 is CASSLAGGTSYEQYF.